This TCR beta chain was captured in a study of T cell responses to AZD1222 COVID-19 vaccine. Study context: Second doses were pooled across both intervals (about 4 or about 12 weeks).

As concerns this clone: Its antigen is undetermined.

Here immunoSEQ multiplex PCR was the method, and the copy in TCRdb shows in-frame clones only, minus some. In the table there are over 150,000 clones, roughly 90% of which are singletons. Study-level findings and limits: Repertoire collection took place solely once the T cell response had peaked. The reported proportion of spike-specific TCRs targeting unmutated variant regions was nearly half.

The CDR3 has 13 residues. V gave up 5 bases and J gave up 7 bases, with 12 bases separating them. The chain links TRBV12-3 or TRBV12-4 to TRBJ2-1; unclear D gene. The sequenced sample was peripheral blood, obtained on day 0 of AZD1222 vaccination. This receptor was taken from an adult in good health. The CDR3 DNA follows: TGTGCCAGCAGTCCTATCGTAGGGAATGAGCAGTTCTTC. Translation gives CASSPIVGNEQFF.